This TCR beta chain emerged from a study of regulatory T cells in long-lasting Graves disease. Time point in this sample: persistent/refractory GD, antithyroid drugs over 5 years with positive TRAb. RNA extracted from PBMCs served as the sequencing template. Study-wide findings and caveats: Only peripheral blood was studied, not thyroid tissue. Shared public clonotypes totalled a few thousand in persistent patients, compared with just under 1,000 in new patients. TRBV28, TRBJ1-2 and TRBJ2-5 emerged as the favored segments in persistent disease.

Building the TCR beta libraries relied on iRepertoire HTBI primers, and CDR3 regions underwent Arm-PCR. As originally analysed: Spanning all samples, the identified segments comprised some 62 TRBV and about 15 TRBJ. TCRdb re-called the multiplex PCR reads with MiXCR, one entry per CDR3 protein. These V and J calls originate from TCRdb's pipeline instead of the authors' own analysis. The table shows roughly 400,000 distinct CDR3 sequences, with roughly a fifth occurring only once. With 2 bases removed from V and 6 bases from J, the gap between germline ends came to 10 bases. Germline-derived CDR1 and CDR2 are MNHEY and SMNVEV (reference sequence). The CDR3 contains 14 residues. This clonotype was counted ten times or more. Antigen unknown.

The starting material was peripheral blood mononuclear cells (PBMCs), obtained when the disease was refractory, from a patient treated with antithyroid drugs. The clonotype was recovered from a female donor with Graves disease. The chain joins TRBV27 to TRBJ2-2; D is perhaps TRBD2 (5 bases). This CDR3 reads CASSLVSGSGELFF. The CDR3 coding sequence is TGTGCCAGCAGTTTAGTCAGCGGCTCCGGGGAGCTGTTTTTT.